The 24 T cell receptor beta chains listed next were all sequenced from one sample in a study of T cell repertoires in cytomegalovirus infection. Which antigens these TCRs recognize remains unknown. TCRdb itself ran the reads through MiXCR, one entry per CDR3 protein. The table lists around 800,000 distinct CDR3 sequences, around a third of them singletons. This sample comprised cultured CD8+ T cells from PBMCs, obtained from culture after CMV antigen stimulation. The receptors come from a human donor in good health (CMV status not recorded). Some clones in this sample may be carry-over from other donors' samples.

This clonotype was seen just once. CDR3 DNA: TGTGCTAGTGGCTCCTGGGATGGCTACACCTTC. This gives the protein CASGSWDGYTF. V usage is TRBV12-5 and J usage is TRBJ1-2; D gene ambiguous. This CDR3 has 11 amino acids. Trimming shortened V by 6 bases and J by 6 bases, and 8 bases separated the two germline ends. CDR1 is LGHNT, CDR2 FRNRAP, per germline.

This rearrangement joins TRBV3-1 to TRBJ2-3, with D unresolved. The V end was cut by 1 base, the J end by 2 bases, with 10 bases between. Germline V gene lookup returns CDR1 LGHDT and CDR2 YNNKEL (reference sequence). The CDR3 spans 15 residues. The CDR3 DNA is TGTGCCAGCAGCCAAGGTGCCAGTCACACAGATACGCAGTATTTT. Translated, it gives CASSQGASHTDTQYF.

The chain employs TRBV6-2 or TRBV6-3 and TRBJ1-2; no definite D call. The CDR3 covers 14 residues. Between the trimmed V and J ends, which lost 2 bases and 3 bases, there was a span of 10 bases. In germline, CDR1 is MNHEY, CDR2 SVGEGT. The CDR3 protein is CASSYIRVDYGYTF. CDR3 DNA: TGTGCCAGCAGTTACATTAGAGTGGACTATGGCTACACCTTC.

To note about this clonotype: A clone one base away is much larger, so this may be a read error. The CDR3 loop is CTSSPRGGSTEAFF. CDR3 DNA: TGTACCAGCAGCCCTAGGGGAGGGAGCACTGAAGCTTTCTTT. The chain carries TRBV7-2 and TRBJ1-1; D might be TRBD1 (5 bases). V shed 5 bases and J shed 4 bases, with 14 bases lying between them. CDR3 length: 14 amino acids. The germline V gene has CDR1 SGHTA and CDR2 FQGNSA.

This chain links TRBV20-1 with TRBJ1-6; D possibly corresponds to TRBD1 (6 bases). Germline V gene data show CDR1 as DFQATT and CDR2 as SNEGSKA (reference sequence). The CDR3 sequence is 13 residues long. V lost 2 bases, J lost 7 bases, and 9 bases lay in between. The CDR3 reads CSARRGLNSPLHF. DNA for the CDR3: TGCAGTGCTAGAAGGGGGTTAAATTCACCCCTCCACTTT.

V is TRBV5-1 and J is TRBJ2-1; tentatively, D is TRBD2 (6 bases). CDR3 length: 16 amino acids. The germline gives CDR1 SGHRS, CDR2 YFSETQ. Trimming shortened V by 3 bases and J by 0 bases, and 13 bases separated the two germline ends. The CDR3 is CASSWDDGSSYNEQFF. CDR3 nucleotides: TGCGCCAGCAGCTGGGATGACGGGAGCTCCTACAATGAGCAGTTCTTC.

This clonotype was seen only a few times. The CDR3 loop is CASSSGANEQYV. As DNA, the CDR3 is TGTGCCAGCAGCTCCGGGGCTAACGAGCAGTACGTC. V and J are TRBV11-3 and TRBJ2-7; D may correspond to TRBD1 or TRBD2 (5 bases each). V lost 4 bases, J lost 5 bases, and 9 bases lay in between. This CDR3 comprises 12 residues. Germline values: CDR1 SGHNT, CDR2 YENEEA.

This clonotype has more than one count but fewer than ten. The chain employs TRBV15 and TRBJ1-1; D is undetermined. The ends were cut back, 0 bases at V and 2 bases at J, with 16 bases in the middle. From germline, CDR1 is LNHNV and CDR2 YYDKDF (reference sequence). CDR3 size: 17 residues. CDR3: CATSRDRADMLNTEAFF. Written as DNA, the CDR3 is TGTGCCACCAGCAGAGATCGTGCTGACATGTTAAACACTGAAGCTTTCTTT.

This clonotype was seen repeatedly, ten times or more. V usage is TRBV7-8 and J usage is TRBJ2-1; D could derive from TRBD1 or TRBD2 (5 bases each). This CDR3 has 15 amino acids. V lost 4 bases, J lost 0 bases, and 10 bases lay in between. Germline CDR1 reads SGHVS; CDR2 reads FQNEAQ. CDR3 residues: CASSSWGTSYNEQFF. The CDR3 DNA is TGTGCCAGCAGCTCTTGGGGGACCTCCTACAATGAGCAGTTCTTC.

The chain is built from TRBV4-1 and TRBJ2-4; D possibly corresponds to TRBD2 (5 bases). This CDR3 is built from 14 residues. Between the trimmed V and J ends, which lost 2 bases and 8 bases, there was a span of 13 bases. Germline V CDR1 and CDR2: MGHRA, YSYEKL. In DNA, the CDR3 is TGCGCCAGCAGCCAACGTGGGGAGAGGGACATTCAGTACTTC. Translated, it gives CASSQRGERDIQYF.

CDR3 sequence: CASSQPTEGAEAFF. The CDR3 nucleotides read TGTGCCAGCAGCCAACCGACAGAAGGGGCTGAAGCTTTCTTT. The chain joins TRBV6-5 to TRBJ1-1, with D perhaps matching TRBD1 (5 bases). Trimming removed 6 bases from V and 6 bases from J, with 17 bases in between. Germline lookup yields CDR1 MNHEY and CDR2 SVGAGI. The CDR3 sequence is 14 residues long.

This clonotype has only a few counts. The chain recombines TRBV5-5 with TRBJ1-3; D is unclear. The CDR3 has 14 residues. CDR1 is SGHKS, CDR2 YYEKEE, per germline (reference sequence). With 7 bases removed from V and 0 bases from J, the gap between germline ends came to 11 bases. The CDR3 protein is CASHNPYSGNTIYF. For the CDR3, the DNA is TGTGCCAGCCATAACCCGTACTCTGGAAACACCATATATTTT.

This clonotype was counted once. The chain employs TRBV7-4 and TRBJ2-1; the D call may be TRBD1 or TRBD2 (5 bases each). CDR1 is SGHVT and CDR2 is SQSDAQ in the germline V gene. The V end lost 5 bases, the J end lost 1 base, and 15 bases lay between the germline ends. CDR3 size: 16 residues. The CDR3 protein is CASSQSKGRSYNEQFF. The CDR3 region has the DNA TGTGCCAGCAGCCAGAGTAAGGGGAGATCCTACAATGAGCAGTTCTTC. The full variable domain, with the rest looked up from reference TRBV7-4 and TRBJ2-1, is GAGVSQSPRYKVAKRGRDVALRCDSISGHVTLYWYRQTLGQGSEVLTYSQSDAQRDKSGRPSGRFSAERPERSVSTLKIQRTEQGDSAVYLCASSQSKGRSYNEQFFGPGTRLTVL.

This clonotype appeared a few times. The chain is built from TRBV25-1 and TRBJ1-2; D is undetermined. V dropped 0 bases and J dropped 6 bases, with 11 bases sitting between them. The V gene's germline CDR1 is MGHDK and CDR2 SYGVNS. The CDR3 runs to 14 residues. The CDR3 DNA sequence: TGTGCCAGCAGTGAATATATGGGTCATAATGGCTACACCTTC. This codes for CASSEYMGHNGYTF.

There are a few counts of this clonotype. This chain joins TRBV7-6 and TRBJ2-1, with 10 bases fitting TRBD2. Germline lookup yields CDR1 SGHVS and CDR2 FNYEAQ. The CDR3 spans 13 residues. Trimming took 5 bases from V and 6 from J; bases not matched to a gene: 1. CDR3 region: CASSRLAGNEQFF. The DNA for the CDR3 is TGTGCCAGCAGCCGACTAGCGGGCAATGAGCAGTTCTTC.

This clonotype is a singleton in its sample. A read error may explain this, as a much larger clone is one base away. V is TRBV24-1 and J is TRBJ1-2; 8 positions agree with TRBD1. From germline, CDR1 is KGHDR and CDR2 SFDVKD. This CDR3 region has 15 residues. The CDR3 DNA sequence: TGTGTCACCAGTGAGTCGGGACAGGACAACTATGGCTACACCTTC. It codes for CVTSESGQDNYGYTF.

To note about this clonotype: This sequence may be a read error, since a much larger clone differs from it by one base. CDR3 protein: CASSLAGIARGNEQFF. CDR3 DNA: TGCGCCAGCAGCTTGGCCGGAATAGCAAGGGGGAATGAGCAGTTCTTC. The chain uses TRBV5-1 and TRBJ2-1; perhaps TRBD1 as D (6 bases). V gave up 0 bases and J gave up 7 bases, with 17 bases separating them. The CDR3 is made up of 16 amino acids. Germline V gene data show CDR1 as SGHRS and CDR2 as YFSETQ.

This chain links TRBV12-3 or TRBV12-4 with TRBJ2-7; the D gene is possibly TRBD1 (5 bases). The CDR3 is 12 amino acids. V was clipped by 5 bases and J by 4 bases, with 9 bases between them. CDR3 DNA sequence: TGTGCCAGCAGTCGGACATTTTACGAGCAGTACTTC. Amino acids: CASSRTFYEQYF.

The chain employs TRBV4-1 and TRBJ2-1; TRBD1 matches 9 bases. Germline assignment: CDR1 MGHRA and CDR2 YSYEKL. The CDR3 runs 16 residues. V dropped 1 base and J dropped 5; count of bases not matched to a gene: 6. In DNA, the CDR3 is TGCGCCAGCAGCCAAGCCCGGACAGGGGCCAACAATGAGCAGTTCTTC. It translates to CASSQARTGANNEQFF.

This clonotype was recorded at least ten times. This chain links TRBV7-8 with TRBJ2-7, with a possible D match to TRBD1 (6 bases). The germline gives CDR1 SGHVS, CDR2 FQNEAQ. V lost 5 bases and J lost 3, with 14 bases in between. This CDR3 contains 14 residues. This chain's CDR3 is CASSTPGHRYEQYF. The CDR3 nucleotides are TGTGCCAGCAGCACACCGGGACACCGCTACGAGCAGTACTTC. The complete variable domain, with remaining parts taken from reference TRBV7-8 and TRBJ2-7, reads GAGVSQSPRYKVAKRGQDVALRCDPISGHVSLFWYQQALGQGPEFLTYFQNEAQLDKSGLPSDRFFAERPEGSVSTLKIQRTQQEDSAVYLCASSTPGHRYEQYFGPGTRLTVT.

The chain is built from TRBV20-1 and TRBJ1-4, with 9 bases that match TRBD1. This CDR3 has 16 residues. Germline assignment: CDR1 DFQATT and CDR2 SNEGSKA (reference sequence). Trimming at V came to 0 bases and at J to 10 bases, leaving 12 bases not matched to a gene. The CDR3 DNA reads as TGCAGTGCTAGAGATGATTCGGGACAGGGAGTGACAAAACTGTTTTTT. Its protein product is CSARDDSGQGVTKLFF.

This chain connects TRBV19 to TRBJ1-2; D unresolved. Germline loops: CDR1 LNHDA, CDR2 SQIVND (reference sequence). CDR3 length equals 13 residues. The V gene lost 3 bases and the J gene lost 4 bases, with 9 bases spanning the gap. DNA of the CDR3: TGTGCCAGTAGTATCGACGGGATCTATGGCTACACCTTC. Its translation: CASSIDGIYGYTF. Using reference TRBV19 and TRBJ1-2 for the parts outside the CDR3, the full variable domain is DGGITQSPKYLFRKEGQNVTLSCEQNLNHDAMYWYRQDPGQGLRLIYYSQIVNDFQKGDIAEGYSVSREKKESFPLTVTSAQKNPTAFYLCASSIDGIYGYTFGSGTRLTVV.

This chain links TRBV5-4 with TRBJ2-1; 9 bases line up with TRBD1. The ends lost 2 bases at V and 9 bases at J; junction bases unmatched: 6. CDR1 SGHNT and CDR2 YYREEE come from the germline V gene (reference sequence). The length of the CDR3 is 14 residues. CDR3 in DNA: TGTGCCAGCAGCTTAGGGGACAGGGTAGGTGAGCAGTTCTTC. This encodes CASSLGDRVGEQFF. Using reference TRBV5-4 and TRBJ2-1 for the parts outside the CDR3, the full variable domain is ETGVTQSPTHLIKTRGQQVTLRCSSQSGHNTVSWYQQALGQGPQFIFQYYREEENGRGNFPPRFSGLQFPNYSSELNVNALELDDSALYLCASSLGDRVGEQFFGPGTRLTVL.

The CDR3 sequence is CASSLGGDPGDTQYF. As DNA, the CDR3 is TGTGCCAGCAGTTTAGGCGGCGACCCGGGAGATACGCAGTATTTT. J is TRBJ2-3 and V is TRBV12-3 or TRBV12-4, with no clear D. The CDR3 extends over 15 amino acids. V lost 1 base and J lost 5, with 13 bases in between.